These T cell receptor beta chains were read from a single sample in a study of blood T cell repertoires in COVID-19. Generated by immunoSEQ multiplex PCR, the TCRdb table keeps only in-frame clones and is missing some. This sample has 84,000 or so clones, with around four fifths found just once. Sequencing was performed on peripheral blood. Every receptor here comes from a human donor in a cohort sampled during active COVID-19. Each CDR3 is given with its conserved first and last residue. D genes are given only for firm matches. Where a row states a size, it is once, few, many or the class of an expanded clone; other rows omit it.

abundance: .
d_gene: .
j_gene: TRBJ1-4
v_gene: TRBV18
CDR3nt: TGTGCCAGCTCCCTCACTACACTAGCAACTAATGAAAAACTGTTTTTT
CDR3aa: CASSLTTLATNEKLFF

abundance: .
d_gene: TRBD1
j_gene: TRBJ2-5
v_gene: TRBV5-1
CDR3nt: TGCGCCAGCACACGACAGGGTGGGGAGACCCAGTACTTC
CDR3aa: CASTRQGGETQYF

abundance: once
d_gene: TRBD1
j_gene: TRBJ2-7
v_gene: TRBV5-6
CDR3nt: TGTGCCAGCAGCTATGACAGGGTTAACGAGCAGTACTTC
CDR3aa: CASSYDRVNEQYF

abundance: .
d_gene: .
j_gene: TRBJ2-3
v_gene: TRBV5-4
CDR3nt: TGTGCCAGCAGCCCCGGTGGGCAGGTTGATACGCAGTATTTT
CDR3aa: CASSPGGQVDTQYF

abundance: .
d_gene: .
j_gene: TRBJ1-1
v_gene: TRBV7-2
CDR3nt: TGTGCCAGCAGCTTATCTCCAGGGGTCGGGGAAACTTTCTTT
CDR3aa: CASSLSPGVGETFF

abundance: .
d_gene: TRBD2
j_gene: TRBJ2-7
v_gene: TRBV18
CDR3nt: TGTGCCAGCTCACCCGGGACTAGCGGCACCTACGAGCAGTACTTC
CDR3aa: CASSPGTSGTYEQYF

abundance: once
d_gene: TRBD2
j_gene: TRBJ2-5
v_gene: TRBV7-2
CDR3nt: TGTGCCAGCAGCTGGCAGCGGGGGTGGCAAGAGACCCAGTACTTC
CDR3aa: CASSWQRGWQETQYF

abundance: .
d_gene: .
j_gene: TRBJ1-2
v_gene: TRBV7-3
CDR3nt: TGTGCCAGCAGCTCCCCCAGCAGGGTATATGGCTACACCTTC
CDR3aa: CASSSPSRVYGYTF

abundance: few
d_gene: TRBD1
j_gene: TRBJ1-6
v_gene: TRBV18
CDR3nt: TGTGCCAGCTCACCCCTCGGGGACAGAAATTCACCCCTCCACTTT
CDR3aa: CASSPLGDRNSPLHF

abundance: once
d_gene: .
j_gene: TRBJ1-2
v_gene: TRBV12-3/TRBV12-4
CDR3nt: TGTGCCTCTTCCCCAGGGGACTATGGCTACACCTTC
CDR3aa: CASSPGDYGYTF

abundance: few
d_gene: .
j_gene: TRBJ1-2
v_gene: TRBV10-2
CDR3nt: TGCGCCAGCAGCGTCAGGGTAAATGGCGGCTACACCTTC
CDR3aa: CASSVRVNGGYTF

abundance: .
d_gene: .
j_gene: TRBJ2-7
v_gene: TRBV5-1
CDR3nt: TGCGCCAGCACCCCGGGGGGCTTAACCCCCTACGAGCAGTACTTC
CDR3aa: CASTPGGLTPYEQYF

abundance: few
d_gene: TRBD1
j_gene: TRBJ2-4
v_gene: TRBV27
CDR3nt: TGTGCCAGCAGCCCCGACAGGGATGCTAGACTCTACTTC
CDR3aa: CASSPDRDARLYF

abundance: .
d_gene: .
j_gene: TRBJ2-4
v_gene: TRBV11-3
CDR3nt: TGTGCCAGCAGCTCCGGAGGCGCCGAAAACATTCAGTACTTC
CDR3aa: CASSSGGAENIQYF

abundance: .
d_gene: TRBD1
j_gene: TRBJ1-2
v_gene: TRBV30
CDR3nt: TGTGCCTGGAGTGTACTTGCCAAAGGGGGCGCTTATGGCTACACCTTC
CDR3aa: CAWSVLAKGGAYGYTF

abundance: .
d_gene: TRBD1
j_gene: TRBJ1-1
v_gene: TRBV6-1
CDR3nt: TGTGCCAGCAGTGACACAGGGGGGGGGATGAACACTGAAGCTTTCTTT
CDR3aa: CASSDTGGGMNTEAFF

abundance: few
d_gene: TRBD1
j_gene: TRBJ1-2
v_gene: TRBV20-1
CDR3nt: TGCAGTGCTAGTCGGGGACAGGGCGATGGCTACACCTTC
CDR3aa: CSASRGQGDGYTF